This T cell receptor (beta chain) was sequenced in a study of shared clonotypes between healthy human individuals. Sequencing was performed with immunoSEQ multiplex PCR; in TCRdb, only in-frame clones are kept and a portion is missing. The sample lists some 510,000 clones; 79% were seen once. Sequenced input: PBMCs. This clonotype was obtained from a middle-aged woman in good health. Some clones in this sample may be carry-over from other donors' samples.

CDR3 bases: TGTGCCAGCAGCCTAGGGGGACAGGGGGCGGATGAGCAGTTCTTC. This translates into CASSLGGQGADEQFF. The chain employs TRBV28 and TRBJ2-1; 12 bases are a match to TRBD1. Germline V lookup: CDR1 MDHEN, CDR2 SYDVKM. After removal of 6 bases from V and 8 bases from J, the junction contained 8 bases not matched to a gene. The CDR3 covers 15 residues.